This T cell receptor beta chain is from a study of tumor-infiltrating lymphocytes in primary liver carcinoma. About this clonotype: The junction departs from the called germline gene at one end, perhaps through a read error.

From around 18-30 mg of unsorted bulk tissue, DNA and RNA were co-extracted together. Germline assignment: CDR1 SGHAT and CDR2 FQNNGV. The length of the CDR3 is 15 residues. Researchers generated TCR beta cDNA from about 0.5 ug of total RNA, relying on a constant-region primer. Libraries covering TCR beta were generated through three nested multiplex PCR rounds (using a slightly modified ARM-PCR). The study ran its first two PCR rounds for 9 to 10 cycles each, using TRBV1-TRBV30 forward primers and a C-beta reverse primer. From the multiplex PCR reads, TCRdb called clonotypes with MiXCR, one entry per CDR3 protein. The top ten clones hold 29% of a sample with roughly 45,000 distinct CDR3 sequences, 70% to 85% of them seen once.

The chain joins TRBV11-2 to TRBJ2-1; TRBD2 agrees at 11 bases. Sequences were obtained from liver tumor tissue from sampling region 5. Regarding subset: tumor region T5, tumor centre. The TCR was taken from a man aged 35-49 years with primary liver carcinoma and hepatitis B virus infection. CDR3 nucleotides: TGTACCAGCAGCTTACAACTAGCGGGAGTCAGTGAGCAGCTCTTC. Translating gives CTSSLQLAGVSEQLF. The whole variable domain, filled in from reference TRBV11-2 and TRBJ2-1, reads EAGVAQSPRYKIIEKRQSVAFWCNPISGHATLYWYQQILGQGPKLLIQFQNNGVVDDSQLPKDRFSAERLKGVDSTLKIQPAKLEDSAVYLCTSSLQLAGVSEQLFGPGTRLTVL.